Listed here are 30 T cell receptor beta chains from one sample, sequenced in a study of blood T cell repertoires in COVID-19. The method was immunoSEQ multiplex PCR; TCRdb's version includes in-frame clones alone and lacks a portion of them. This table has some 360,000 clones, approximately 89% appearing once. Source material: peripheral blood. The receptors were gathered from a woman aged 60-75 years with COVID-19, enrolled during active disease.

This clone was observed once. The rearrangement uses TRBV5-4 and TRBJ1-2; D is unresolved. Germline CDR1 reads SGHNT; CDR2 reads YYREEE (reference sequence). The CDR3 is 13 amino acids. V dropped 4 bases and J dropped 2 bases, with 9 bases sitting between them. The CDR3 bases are TGTGCCAGCAGCCGGGAACGGAACTATGGCTACACCTTC. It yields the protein CASSRERNYGYTF.

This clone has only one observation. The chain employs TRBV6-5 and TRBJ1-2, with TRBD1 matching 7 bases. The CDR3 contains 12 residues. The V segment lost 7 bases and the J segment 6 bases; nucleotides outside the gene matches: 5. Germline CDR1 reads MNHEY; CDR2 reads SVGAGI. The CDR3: CASTQGVDGYTF. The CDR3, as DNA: TGTGCCAGCACCCAGGGGGTGGATGGCTACACCTTC.

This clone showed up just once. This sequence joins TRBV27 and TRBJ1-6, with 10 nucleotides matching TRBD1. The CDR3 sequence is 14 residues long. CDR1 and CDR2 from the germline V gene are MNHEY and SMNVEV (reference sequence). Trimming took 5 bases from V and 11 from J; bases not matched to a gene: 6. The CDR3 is CASSAGQGVTPLHF. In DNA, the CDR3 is TGTGCCAGCAGTGCTGGACAGGGGGTTACACCCCTCCACTTT.

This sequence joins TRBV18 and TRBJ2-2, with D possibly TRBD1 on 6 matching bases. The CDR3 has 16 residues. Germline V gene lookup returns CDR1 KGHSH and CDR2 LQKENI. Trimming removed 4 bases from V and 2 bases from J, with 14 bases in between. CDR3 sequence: CASSQTGHSNTGELFF. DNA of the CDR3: TGTGCCAGCTCACAAACGGGACATAGTAACACCGGGGAGCTGTTTTTT.

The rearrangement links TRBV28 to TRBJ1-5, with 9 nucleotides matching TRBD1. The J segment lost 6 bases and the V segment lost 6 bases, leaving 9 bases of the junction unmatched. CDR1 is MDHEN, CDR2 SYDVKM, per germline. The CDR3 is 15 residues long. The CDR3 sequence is CASRPTGGRAQPQHF. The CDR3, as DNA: TGTGCCAGCAGACCCACAGGGGGCAGGGCTCAGCCCCAGCATTTT.

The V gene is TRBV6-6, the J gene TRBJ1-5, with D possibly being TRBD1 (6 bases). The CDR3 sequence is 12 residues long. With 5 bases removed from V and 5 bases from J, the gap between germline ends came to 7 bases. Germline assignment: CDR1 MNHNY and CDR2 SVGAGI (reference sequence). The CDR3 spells CASSAGDQPQHF. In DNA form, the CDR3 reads TGTGCCAGCAGTGCAGGGGATCAGCCCCAGCATTTT.

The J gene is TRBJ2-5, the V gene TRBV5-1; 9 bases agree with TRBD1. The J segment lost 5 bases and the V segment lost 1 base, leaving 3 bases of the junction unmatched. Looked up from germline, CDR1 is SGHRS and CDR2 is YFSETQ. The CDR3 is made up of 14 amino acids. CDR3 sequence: CASSLTQGAETQYF. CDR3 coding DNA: TGCGCCAGCAGCTTGACACAGGGGGCCGAGACCCAGTACTTC.

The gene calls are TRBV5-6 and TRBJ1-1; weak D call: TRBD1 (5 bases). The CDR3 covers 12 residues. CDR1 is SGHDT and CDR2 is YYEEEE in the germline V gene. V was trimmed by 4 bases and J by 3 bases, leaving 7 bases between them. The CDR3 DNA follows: TGTGCCAGCAGCCGGGGGTACACTGAAGCTTTCTTT. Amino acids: CASSRGYTEAFF. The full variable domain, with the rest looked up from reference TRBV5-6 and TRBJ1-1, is DAGVTQSPTHLIKTRGQQVTLRCSPKSGHDTVSWYQQALGQGPQFIFQYYEEEERQRGNFPDRFSGHQFPNYSSELNVNALLLGDSALYLCASSRGYTEAFFGQGTRLTVV.

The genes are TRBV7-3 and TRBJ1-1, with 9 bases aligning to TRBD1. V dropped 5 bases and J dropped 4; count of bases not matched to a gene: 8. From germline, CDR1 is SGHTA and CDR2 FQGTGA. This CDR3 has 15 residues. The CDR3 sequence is CASSRTGGLGTEAFF. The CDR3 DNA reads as TGTGCCAGCAGCAGAACAGGGGGCTTGGGCACTGAAGCTTTCTTT.

The CDR3 reads CASSEWGQLNQPQHF. The CDR3 DNA sequence: TGTGCCAGTAGTGAGTGGGGACAGCTGAATCAGCCCCAGCATTTT. The genes are TRBV19 and TRBJ1-5, with 7 nucleotides matching TRBD1. The CDR3 extends over 15 amino acids. CDR1 is LNHDA and CDR2 is SQIVND in the germline V gene (reference sequence). Trimming removed 5 bases from V and 4 bases from J; junction bases left unmatched: 8.

The CDR3 bases are TGTGCCAGCAGCCAAGTGGCCAGTCTGAACATTCAGTACTTC. Its translation is CASSQVASLNIQYF. The rearrangement links TRBV3-1 (or the pseudogene TRBV3-2) to TRBJ2-4; D remains ambiguous. The ends were cut back, 1 base at V and 7 bases at J, with 11 bases in the middle. Germline values: CDR1 LGHDT, CDR2 YNNKEL (reference sequence). The CDR3 contains 14 residues.

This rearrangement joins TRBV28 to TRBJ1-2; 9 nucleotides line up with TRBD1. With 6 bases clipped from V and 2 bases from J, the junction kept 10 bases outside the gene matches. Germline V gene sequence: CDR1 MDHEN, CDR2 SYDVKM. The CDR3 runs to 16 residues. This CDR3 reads CASRAPGTGINYGYTF. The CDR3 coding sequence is TGTGCCAGCAGGGCTCCGGGGACAGGGATCAACTATGGCTACACCTTC.

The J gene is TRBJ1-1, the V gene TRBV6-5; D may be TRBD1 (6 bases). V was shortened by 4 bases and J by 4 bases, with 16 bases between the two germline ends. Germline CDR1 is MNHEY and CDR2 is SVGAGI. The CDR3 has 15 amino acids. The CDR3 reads CASSSGYRVGTEAFF. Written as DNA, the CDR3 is TGTGCCAGCAGTTCCGGATACAGGGTAGGCACTGAAGCTTTCTTT.

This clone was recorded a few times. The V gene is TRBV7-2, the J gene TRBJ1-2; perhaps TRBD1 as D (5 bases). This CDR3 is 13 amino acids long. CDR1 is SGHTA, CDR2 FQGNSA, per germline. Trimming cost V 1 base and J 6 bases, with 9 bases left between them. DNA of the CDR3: TGTGCCAGCAGCTTAGGACCAGGGCATGGCTACACCTTC. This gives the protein CASSLGPGHGYTF.

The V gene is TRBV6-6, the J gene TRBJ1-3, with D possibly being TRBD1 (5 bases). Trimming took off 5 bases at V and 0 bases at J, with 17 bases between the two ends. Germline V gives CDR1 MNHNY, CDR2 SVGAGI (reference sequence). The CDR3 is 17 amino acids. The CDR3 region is CASSPGRIDLSGNTIYF. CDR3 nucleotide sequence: TGTGCCAGCAGTCCAGGGAGGATCGACCTCTCTGGAAACACCATATATTTT.

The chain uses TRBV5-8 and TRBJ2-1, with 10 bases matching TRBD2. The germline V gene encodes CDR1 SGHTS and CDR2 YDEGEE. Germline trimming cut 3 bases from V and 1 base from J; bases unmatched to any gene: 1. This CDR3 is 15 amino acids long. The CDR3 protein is CASSSGLASYNEQFF. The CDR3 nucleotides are TGTGCCAGCAGCTCGGGACTAGCGTCCTACAATGAGCAGTTCTTC.

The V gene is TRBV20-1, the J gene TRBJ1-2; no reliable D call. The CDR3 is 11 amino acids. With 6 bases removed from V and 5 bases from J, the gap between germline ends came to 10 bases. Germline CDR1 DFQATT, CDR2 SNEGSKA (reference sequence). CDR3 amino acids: CSAGIVYGYTF. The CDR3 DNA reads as TGCAGTGCCGGGATTGTGTATGGCTACACCTTC.

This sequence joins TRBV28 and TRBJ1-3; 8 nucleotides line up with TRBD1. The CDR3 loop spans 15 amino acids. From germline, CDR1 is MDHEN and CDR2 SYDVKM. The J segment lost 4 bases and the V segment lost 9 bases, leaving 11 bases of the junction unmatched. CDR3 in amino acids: CASLDRGSYGNTIYF. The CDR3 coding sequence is TGTGCCAGTCTCGACAGGGGTTCATACGGAAACACCATATATTTT. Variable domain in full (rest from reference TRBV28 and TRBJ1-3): DVKVTQSSRYLVKRTGEKVFLECVQDMDHENMFWYRQDPGLGLRLIYFSYDVKMKEKGDIPEGYSVSREKKERFSLILESASTNQTSMYLCASLDRGSYGNTIYFGEGSWLTVV.

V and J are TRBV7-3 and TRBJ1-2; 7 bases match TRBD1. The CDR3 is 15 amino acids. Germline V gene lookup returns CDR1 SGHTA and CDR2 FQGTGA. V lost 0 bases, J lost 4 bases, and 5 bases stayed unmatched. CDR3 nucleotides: TGTGCCAGCAGCTTAACCGGGACAGAATCCTATGGCTACACCTTC. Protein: CASSLTGTESYGYTF. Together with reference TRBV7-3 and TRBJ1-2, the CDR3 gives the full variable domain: GAGVSQTPSNKVTEKGKYVELRCDPISGHTALYWYRQSLGQGPEFLIYFQGTGAADDSGLPNDRFFAVRPEGSVSTLKIQRTERGDSAVYLCASSLTGTESYGYTFGSGTRLTVV.

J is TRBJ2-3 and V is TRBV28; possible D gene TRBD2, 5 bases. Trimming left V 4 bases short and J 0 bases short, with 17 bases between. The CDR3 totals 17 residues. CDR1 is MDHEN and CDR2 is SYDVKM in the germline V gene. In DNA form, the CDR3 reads TGTGCCAGCAGTTCCTCCGACGGACTCAAAAGCACAGATACGCAGTATTTT. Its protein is CASSSSDGLKSTDTQYF.

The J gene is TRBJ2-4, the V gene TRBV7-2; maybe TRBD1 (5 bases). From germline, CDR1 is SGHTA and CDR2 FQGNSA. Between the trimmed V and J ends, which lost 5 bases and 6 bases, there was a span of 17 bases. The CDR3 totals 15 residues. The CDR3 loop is CASSPRSTGGNIQYF. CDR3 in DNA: TGTGCCAGCAGCCCAAGGAGCACAGGCGGAAACATTCAGTACTTC. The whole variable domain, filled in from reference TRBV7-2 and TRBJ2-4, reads GAGVSQSPSNKVTEKGKDVELRCDPISGHTALYWYRQSLGQGLEFLIYFQGNSAPDKSGLPSDRFSAERTGGSVSTLTIQRTQQEDSAVYLCASSPRSTGGNIQYFGAGTRLSVL.

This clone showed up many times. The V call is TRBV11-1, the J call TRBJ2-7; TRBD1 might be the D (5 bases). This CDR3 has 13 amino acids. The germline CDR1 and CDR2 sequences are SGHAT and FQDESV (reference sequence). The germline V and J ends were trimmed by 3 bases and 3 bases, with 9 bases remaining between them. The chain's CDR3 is CASSFGQLYEQYF. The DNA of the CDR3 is TGTGCCAGCAGCTTTGGACAACTCTACGAGCAGTACTTC.

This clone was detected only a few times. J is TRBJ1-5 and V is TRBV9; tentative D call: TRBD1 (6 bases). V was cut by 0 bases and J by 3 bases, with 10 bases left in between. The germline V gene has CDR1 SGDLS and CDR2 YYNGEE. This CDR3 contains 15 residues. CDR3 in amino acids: CASSVEGGPNQPQHF. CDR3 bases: TGTGCCAGCAGCGTAGAAGGGGGACCCAATCAGCCCCAGCATTTT.

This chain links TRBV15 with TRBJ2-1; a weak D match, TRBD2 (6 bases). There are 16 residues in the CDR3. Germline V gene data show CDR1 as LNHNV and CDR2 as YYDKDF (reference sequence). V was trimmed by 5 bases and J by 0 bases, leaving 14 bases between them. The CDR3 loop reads CATSGSTSLSYNEQFF. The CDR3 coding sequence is TGTGCCACCAGCGGCAGTACTAGCCTCTCCTACAATGAGCAGTTCTTC.

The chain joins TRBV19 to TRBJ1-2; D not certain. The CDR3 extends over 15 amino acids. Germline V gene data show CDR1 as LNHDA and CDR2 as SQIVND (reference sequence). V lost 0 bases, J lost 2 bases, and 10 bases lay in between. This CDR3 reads CASSIDNSANYGYTF. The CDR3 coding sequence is TGTGCCAGTAGTATAGATAACAGTGCGAACTATGGCTACACCTTC.

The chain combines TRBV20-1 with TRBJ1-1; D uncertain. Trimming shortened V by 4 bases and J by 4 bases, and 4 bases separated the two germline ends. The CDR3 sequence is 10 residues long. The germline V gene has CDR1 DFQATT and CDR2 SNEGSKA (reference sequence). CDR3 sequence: CSAISTEAFF. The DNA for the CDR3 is TGCAGTGCTATCTCCACTGAAGCTTTCTTT.

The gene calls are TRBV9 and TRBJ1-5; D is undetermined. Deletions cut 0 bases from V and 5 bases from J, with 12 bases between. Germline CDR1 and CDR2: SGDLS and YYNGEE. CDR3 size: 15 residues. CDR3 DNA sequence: TGTGCCAGCAGCGTAGGCGGTATGGCGGATCAGCCCCAGCATTTT. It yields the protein CASSVGGMADQPQHF.

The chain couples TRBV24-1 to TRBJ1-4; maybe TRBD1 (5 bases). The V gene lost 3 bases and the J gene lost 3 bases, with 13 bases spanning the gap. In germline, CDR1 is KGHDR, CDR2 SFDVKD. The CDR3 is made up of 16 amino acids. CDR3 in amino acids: CATSDTDRPSNEKLFF. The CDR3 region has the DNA TGTGCCACCAGTGATACAGACAGACCATCTAATGAAAAACTGTTTTTT.

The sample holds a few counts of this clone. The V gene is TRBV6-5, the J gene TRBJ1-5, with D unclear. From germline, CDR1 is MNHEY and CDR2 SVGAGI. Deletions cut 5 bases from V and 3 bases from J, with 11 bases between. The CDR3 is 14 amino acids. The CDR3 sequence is CASSPTQANQPQHF. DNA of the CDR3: TGTGCCAGCAGTCCGACCCAGGCCAATCAGCCCCAGCATTTT.

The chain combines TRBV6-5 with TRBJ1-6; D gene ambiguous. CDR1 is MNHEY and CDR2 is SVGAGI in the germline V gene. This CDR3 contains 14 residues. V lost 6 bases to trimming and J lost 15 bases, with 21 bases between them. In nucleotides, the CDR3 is TGTGCCAGCAGACCCAACCAACAAGGACTGGACCTCCACTTT. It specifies CASRPNQQGLDLHF.